The 28 T cell receptor beta chains presented below share a single source sample, sequenced in a study of blood T cell repertoires in COVID-19. Clones were sequenced by immunoSEQ multiplex PCR, and TCRdb holds only the in-frame ones, with some missing. Among hundreds of thousands of clones, around nine tenths were seen once, and the ten largest hold roughly 6.2%. The sequencing input was PBMCs or T cells enriched from blood (not recorded which). Every receptor here comes from a woman between 40 and 55 years old who had recovered from COVID-19.

The chain couples TRBV29-1 to TRBJ2-3; maybe TRBD2 (5 bases). Germline loops: CDR1 SQVTM, CDR2 ANQGSEA. V was cut by 3 bases and J by 1 base, with 11 bases left in between. The CDR3 runs 14 residues. CDR3 in DNA: TGCAGCGTTGAGGGAGTGGGCGGCACAGATACGCAGTATTTT. Its protein is CSVEGVGGTDTQYF.

The chain is built from TRBV2 and TRBJ2-1; 9 bases are shared with TRBD2. CDR1 is SNHLY, CDR2 FYNNEI, per germline. The CDR3 totals 14 residues. The J segment lost 4 bases and the V segment lost 8 bases, leaving 6 bases of the junction unmatched. CDR3 sequence: CASLGLAYYNEQFF. The CDR3 nucleotides are TGTGCCAGCCTAGGACTAGCGTATTACAATGAGCAGTTCTTC. Looking up the rest from reference TRBV2 and TRBJ2-1 gives the full variable domain: EPEVTQTPSHQVTQMGQEVILRCVPISNHLYFYWYRQILGQKVEFLVSFYNNEISEKSEIFDDQFSVERPDGSNFTLKIRSTKLEDSAMYFCASLGLAYYNEQFFGPGTRLTVL.

The V and J genes are TRBV20-1 and TRBJ2-1; TRBD2 matches at 9 bases. CDR1 is DFQATT and CDR2 is SNEGSKA in the germline V gene (reference sequence). Trimming removed 3 bases from V and 6 bases from J; junction bases left unmatched: 6. The CDR3 runs 14 residues. The DNA of the CDR3 is TGCAGTGCTAGTATTTCGCGGGGGGGCAATGAGCAGTTCTTC. It specifies CSASISRGGNEQFF.

The V and J genes are TRBV18 and TRBJ1-1; 7 bases line up with TRBD1. The CDR3 is made up of 16 amino acids. Germline CDR1 and CDR2: KGHSH and LQKENI. Losses at the gene ends were 3 bases for V and 1 base for J; bases not matched to a gene: 8. For the CDR3, the DNA is TGTGCCAGCTCACCGCAGGGCGGGACAGCGAACACTGAAGCTTTCTTT. Translating gives CASSPQGGTANTEAFF.

The J gene is TRBJ2-2, the V gene TRBV4-1; no reliable D call. Germline CDR1 and CDR2: MGHRA and YSYEKL. The V end was cut by 1 base, the J end by 1 base, with 7 bases between. This CDR3 contains 15 residues. CDR3 in DNA: TGCGCCAGCAGCCAAGTTCCGGGGAACACCGGGGAGCTGTTTTTT. Amino acids: CASSQVPGNTGELFF.

This chain links TRBV9 with TRBJ2-1; perhaps TRBD2 as D (6 bases). Germline values: CDR1 SGDLS, CDR2 YYNGEE. The CDR3 loop spans 15 amino acids. Trimming took 0 bases from V and 7 from J, leaving 14 bases between them. DNA for the CDR3: TGTGCCAGCAGCGTAGTGGGAAGTAGCGGAAATGAGCAGTTCTTC. It is translated as CASSVVGSSGNEQFF.

The genes are TRBV10-1 and TRBJ2-1; 8 bases are shared with TRBD2. The trim removed 2 bases at V and 3 bases at J, leaving 15 bases unmatched. CDR3 length: 19 amino acids. Germline V gene data show CDR1 as WNHNN and CDR2 as SYGVQD (reference sequence). CDR3 in DNA: TGCGCCAGCAGTGAGCCCGGCTTCTACGGGAGGGCCATCTACAATGAGCAGTTCTTC. This translates into CASSEPGFYGRAIYNEQFF.

The chain has TRBV27 and TRBJ1-2; TRBD1 aligns across 8 bases. CDR1 MNHEY and CDR2 SMNVEV come from the germline V gene (reference sequence). With 5 bases clipped from V and 7 bases from J, the junction kept 6 bases outside the gene matches. This CDR3 region has 13 residues. CDR3 sequence (DNA): TGTGCCAGCAGTCAGGGGGCATGGGGTGGCTACACCTTC. Amino acids: CASSQGAWGGYTF.

The gene calls are TRBV27 and TRBJ1-1; perhaps TRBD1 as D (5 bases). This CDR3 has 16 residues. CDR1 is MNHEY and CDR2 is SMNVEV in the germline V gene (reference sequence). V lost 4 bases and J lost 2, with 17 bases in between. Here the CDR3 reads CASSSGIGGGNTEAFF. DNA of the CDR3: TGTGCCAGCAGTTCAGGGATTGGCGGGGGAAACACTGAAGCTTTCTTT.

The CDR3 nucleotides are TGCGCCAGCAGCTTCGACCCGACAGGGAACACTGAAGCTTTCTTT. Translated: CASSFDPTGNTEAFF. The chain recombines TRBV5-1 with TRBJ1-1, with D possibly TRBD1 on 6 matching bases. Germline V CDR1 and CDR2: SGHRS, YFSETQ. Between the trimmed V and J ends, which lost 2 bases and 1 base, there was a span of 12 bases. CDR3 length: 15 amino acids.

The chain joins TRBV19 to TRBJ2-7; TRBD1 is a possible D gene (5 bases). Germline V gene lookup returns CDR1 LNHDA and CDR2 SQIVND (reference sequence). This CDR3 contains 15 residues. The V end was cut by 5 bases, the J end by 0 bases, with 14 bases between. The CDR3 DNA reads TGTGCCAGTAGTGTGGGGCAGGGTCTCTCCTACGAGCAGTACTTC. Its protein is CASSVGQGLSYEQYF.

Ten or more counts support this clone. The chain is built from TRBV30 and TRBJ1-6; D is unresolved. From germline, CDR1 is GTSNPN and CDR2 SVGIG (reference sequence). Deletions cut 4 bases from V and 3 bases from J, with 7 bases between. The CDR3 loop spans 13 amino acids. The DNA of the CDR3 is TGTGCCTGGATGCGGGTCTATAATTCACCCCTCCACTTT. Translation: CAWMRVYNSPLHF.

This clone has a single count. The rearrangement links TRBV28 to TRBJ1-5; D perhaps matches TRBD1 (6 bases). The CDR3 runs to 13 residues. Trimming removed 7 bases at V and 4 bases at J, with 11 bases between. Germline loops: CDR1 MDHEN, CDR2 SYDVKM. CDR3 sequence reads: CASTPQGNQPQHF. CDR3 sequence (DNA): TGTGCCAGCACCCCACAGGGTAATCAGCCCCAGCATTTT. Filled out from reference TRBV28 and TRBJ1-5, the complete variable domain reads DVKVTQSSRYLVKRTGEKVFLECVQDMDHENMFWYRQDPGLGLRLIYFSYDVKMKEKGDIPEGYSVSREKKERFSLILESASTNQTSMYLCASTPQGNQPQHFGDGTRLSIL.

The chain uses TRBV2 and TRBJ1-5, with D maybe TRBD1 (6 bases). Trimming removed 8 bases at V and 2 bases at J, with 19 bases between. There are 16 residues in the CDR3. Germline V lookup: CDR1 SNHLY, CDR2 FYNNEI. In DNA form, the CDR3 reads TGTGCCAGCGGAGGCAGGGGAGTTCTGGGCAATCAGCCCCAGCATTTT. Protein: CASGGRGVLGNQPQHF.

The chain couples TRBV4-3 to TRBJ2-7; no clear D. The germline gives CDR1 LGHNA, CDR2 YSLEER. The CDR3 is made up of 15 amino acids. With 1 base removed from V and 3 bases from J, the gap between germline ends came to 13 bases. The CDR3 region has the DNA TGCGCCAGCAGCCAAGCCCCTCCGAGACACTACGAGCAGTACTTC. It is translated as CASSQAPPRHYEQYF.

The chain couples TRBV28 to TRBJ1-5, with D perhaps matching TRBD1 (6 bases). The CDR3 spans 15 residues. CDR1 and CDR2 from the germline V gene are MDHEN and SYDVKM. V was trimmed by 6 bases and J by 0 bases, leaving 12 bases between them. CDR3: CASREQGYSNQPQHF. The CDR3 DNA reads as TGTGCCAGCAGGGAACAGGGTTATAGCAATCAGCCCCAGCATTTT.

The chain uses TRBV4-3 and TRBJ1-1; unclear D gene. V lost 3 bases and J 1 base, leaving 12 bases between the germline ends. Germline CDR1 LGHNA, CDR2 YSLEER. The CDR3 is made up of 15 amino acids. For the CDR3, the DNA is TGCGCCAGCAGCCAGTCAGTGGCAGGGAACACTGAAGCTTTCTTT. This encodes CASSQSVAGNTEAFF.

Remarks on this clone: A junction end diverges from the germline sequence, so it may reflect a read error. This chain uses TRBV7-2 with TRBJ2-7, with D perhaps TRBD1 (5 bases). CDR3 size: 12 residues. CDR1 is SGHTA, CDR2 FQGNSA, per germline. CDR3 region: CASSSSSGLSHF. The CDR3 DNA is TGTGCCAGCAGCTCATCCTCAGGGCTTTCCCACTTC.

The V call is TRBV7-2, the J call TRBJ2-2; 7 nucleotides line up with TRBD1. The V gene end was trimmed by 4 bases and the J gene end by 5 bases; junction bases not matched to a gene: 4. From germline, CDR1 is SGHTA and CDR2 FQGNSA. This CDR3 has 14 amino acids. This chain's CDR3 is CASSSEGATGELFF. Written as DNA, the CDR3 is TGTGCCAGCAGCTCAGAGGGGGCAACCGGGGAGCTGTTTTTT.

The CDR3 loop is CASSLSSQGRTEAFF. The CDR3 DNA follows: TGCGCCAGCAGCTTGTCTTCACAGGGGCGCACTGAAGCTTTCTTT. The chain combines TRBV5-1 with TRBJ1-1, with TRBD1 matching over 7 bases. Trimming cost V 1 base and J 4 bases; bases outside gene matches: 7. The V gene's germline CDR1 is SGHRS and CDR2 YFSETQ. The CDR3 runs 15 residues.

The chain recombines TRBV4-3 with TRBJ2-5, with D possibly being TRBD1 (6 bases). CDR1 and CDR2 (germline): LGHNA, YSLEER. The germline V and J ends were trimmed by 0 bases and 8 bases, with 16 bases remaining between them. This CDR3 region has 15 residues. Here the CDR3 reads CASSQDVGATRTQYF. The CDR3 nucleotides are TGCGCCAGCAGCCAAGATGTGGGGGCCACGCGAACCCAGTACTTC.

The gene calls are TRBV5-6 and TRBJ2-7, with 11 positions matching TRBD1. There are 18 residues in the CDR3. Germline lookup yields CDR1 SGHDT and CDR2 YYEEEE. J lost 2 bases, V lost 5 bases, and 15 bases had no gene match. CDR3 DNA: TGTGCCAGCAGACCCGGGACAGGGGGGATATGGGCGACCTACGAGCAGTACTTC. Translated: CASRPGTGGIWATYEQYF.

V and J are TRBV19 and TRBJ1-1; D gene uncertain. Germline V CDR1 and CDR2: LNHDA, SQIVND (reference sequence). Trimming removed 5 bases at V and 2 bases at J, with 6 bases between. The CDR3 contains 12 residues. CDR3 loop: CASSPVNTEAFF. As DNA, the CDR3 is TGTGCCAGTAGTCCGGTTAACACTGAAGCTTTCTTT.

This chain links TRBV28 with TRBJ1-2; D is undetermined. Germline V gene data show CDR1 as MDHEN and CDR2 as SYDVKM. The CDR3 sequence is 15 residues long. Between the trimmed V and J ends, which lost 4 bases and 5 bases, there was a span of 17 bases. This CDR3 reads CASSSANYLLYGYTF. In nucleotides, the CDR3 is TGTGCCAGCAGTTCCGCTAACTATTTGTTGTATGGCTACACCTTC.

The chain carries TRBV28 and TRBJ2-5, with TRBD2 matching 8 bases. Germline assignment: CDR1 MDHEN and CDR2 SYDVKM. V dropped 6 bases and J dropped 5; count of bases not matched to a gene: 8. This CDR3 is 14 amino acids long. This chain's CDR3 is CASRPQGGGETQYF. CDR3 nucleotides: TGTGCCAGCAGACCCCAGGGCGGGGGGGAGACCCAGTACTTC.

The chain has TRBV28 and TRBJ2-5; 11 nucleotides agree with TRBD2. In germline, CDR1 is MDHEN, CDR2 SYDVKM. Trimming took 5 bases from V and 4 from J; bases not matched to a gene: 9. CDR3 size: 16 residues. CDR3 amino acids: CASSPWLAGGGETQYF. The CDR3, as DNA: TGTGCCAGCAGTCCTTGGCTAGCGGGAGGTGGAGAGACCCAGTACTTC.

This rearrangement joins TRBV29-1 to TRBJ2-1; maybe TRBD2 (5 bases). The CDR3 runs to 14 residues. CDR1 and CDR2 from the germline V gene are SQVTM and ANQGSEA. V was shortened by 6 bases and J by 0 bases, with 12 bases between the two germline ends. The CDR3 DNA is TGCAGCGTAAATGGGGAGCGCTCCTACAATGAGCAGTTCTTC. Its protein product is CSVNGERSYNEQFF.

The genes are TRBV19 and TRBJ2-1; possible D gene TRBD1, 6 bases. The germline V gene has CDR1 LNHDA and CDR2 SQIVND (reference sequence). The length of the CDR3 is 14 residues. The V end lost 0 bases, the J end lost 3 bases, and 6 bases lay between the germline ends. As DNA, the CDR3 is TGTGCCAGTAGTATAGAGGACAGCTACAATGAGCAGTTCTTC. It encodes CASSIEDSYNEQFF.